Sequencing of this TCR beta chain was carried out in a study of shared clonotypes between healthy human individuals. Study observations and caveats: Non-shared clonotypes displayed generation probabilities falling below those of clonotypes present in all four donors. When naive CD4 clonotypes were compared across several donors, around 5% were shared.

About this clone: Its antigen is unknown.

Clones were sequenced by immunoSEQ multiplex PCR, and TCRdb holds only the in-frame ones, with some missing. The sample carries about 710,000 clones, 72% recorded once. Germline assignment: CDR1 MGHRA and CDR2 YSYEKL. The CDR3 contains 16 residues. Trimming took 0 bases from V and 4 from J, leaving 13 bases between them. Source material: memory CD4+ T cells sorted from blood. Noted subset: CD45RA-negative fraction. The TCR was taken from a woman aged 25 to 39 in good health. The J gene is TRBJ2-1, the V gene TRBV4-1, with D possibly matching TRBD2 (5 bases). The CDR3 nucleotides are TGCGCCAGCAGCCAAGATGCAGCGGAGAATTACAATGAGCAGTTCTTC. Translation: CASSQDAAENYNEQFF.